The 28 T cell receptor beta chains below were found in one sample sequenced in a study of cytomegalovirus exposure and HLA in healthy donors. It was with 60 Vbeta and 13 Jbeta primers that the PCR ran. Assay: immunoSEQ multiplex PCR; the TCRdb copy retains only in-frame clones and omits some. The sample lists about 54,000 clones, approximately 86% occurring once. Sequencing was performed on PBMCs. These receptor sequences come from a woman between 18 and 29 years old in good health and CMV-seronegative.

The chain employs TRBV6-5 and TRBJ2-3, with TRBD1 matching over 9 bases. Trimming cost V 0 bases and J 3 bases; bases outside gene matches: 4. Germline CDR1 and CDR2: MNHEY and SVGAGI. The CDR3 extends over 16 amino acids. The CDR3 here is CASSYSGGQGTDTQYF. In DNA, the CDR3 is TGTGCCAGCAGTTACTCCGGAGGACAGGGGACAGATACGCAGTATTTT.

The rearrangement joins TRBV5-1 to TRBJ1-5; 9 bases are a match to TRBD1. J lost 6 bases, V lost 3 bases, and 4 bases had no gene match. The CDR3 is made up of 14 amino acids. Germline-derived CDR1 and CDR2 are SGHRS and YFSETQ. This CDR3 is CASSSGTGSQPQHF. In DNA, the CDR3 is TGCGCCAGCAGCTCCGGGACAGGGTCTCAGCCCCAGCATTTT. The variable domain in full, completed from reference TRBV5-1 and TRBJ1-5, reads KAGVTQTPRYLIKTRGQQVTLSCSPISGHRSVSWYQQTPGQGLQFLFEYFSETQRNKGNFPGRFSGRQFSNSRSEMNVSTLELGDSALYLCASSSGTGSQPQHFGDGTRLSIL.

The chain links TRBV7-9 to TRBJ1-2; TRBD1 matches at 7 bases. J lost 6 bases, V lost 5 bases, and 6 bases had no gene match. Germline values: CDR1 SEHNR, CDR2 FQNEAQ (reference sequence). The CDR3 runs 13 residues. The CDR3 DNA sequence: TGTGCCAGCAGCCTCGAGGGGGCGCATGGCTACACCTTC. Amino acid sequence: CASSLEGAHGYTF.

This clone was detected once. The rearrangement joins TRBV10-3 to TRBJ2-1; 7 bases are shared with TRBD2. V trimming: 0 bases; J trimming: 0 bases; junction bases outside the gene matches: 2. CDR3 size: 16 residues. Looked up from germline, CDR1 is ENHRY and CDR2 is SYGVKD. The CDR3 spells CAISESGGSSYNEQFF. The CDR3 bases are TGTGCCATCAGTGAGTCGGGCGGGAGCTCCTACAATGAGCAGTTCTTC.

The chain links TRBV29-1 to TRBJ1-2, with a tentative D call TRBD1 (5 bases). The V end was cut by 5 bases, the J end by 6 bases, with 10 bases between. The V gene's germline CDR1 is SQVTM and CDR2 ANQGSEA. The CDR3 is 11 residues long. The CDR3 loop reads CSVYQGNGYTF. DNA for the CDR3: TGCAGCGTTTATCAGGGTAATGGCTACACCTTC. Looking up the rest from reference TRBV29-1 and TRBJ1-2 gives the full variable domain: SAVISQKPSRDICQRGTSLTIQCQVDSQVTMMFWYRQQPGQSLTLIATANQGSEATYESGFVIDKFPISRPNLTFSTLTVSNMSPEDSSIYLCSVYQGNGYTFGSGTRLTVV.

The gene calls are TRBV19 and TRBJ2-3; D gene unclear. Germline CDR1 LNHDA, CDR2 SQIVND (reference sequence). This CDR3 comprises 11 residues. The V and J ends lost 3 bases and 6 bases respectively, with 4 bases between them. This CDR3 reads CASSIGDTQYF. CDR3 DNA sequence: TGTGCCAGTAGTATCGGTGATACGCAGTATTTT.

This rearrangement joins TRBV19 to TRBJ2-1, with 9 bases aligning to TRBD2. Germline CDR1 is LNHDA and CDR2 is SQIVND (reference sequence). This CDR3 has 13 residues. With 9 bases clipped from V and 4 bases from J, the junction kept 4 bases outside the gene matches. The CDR3 is CARTGLAYNEQFF. For the CDR3, the DNA is TGTGCCAGGACGGGACTAGCTTACAATGAGCAGTTCTTC.

The chain carries TRBV27 and TRBJ1-6; D is ambiguous. This CDR3 has 14 residues. The V and J ends lost 3 bases and 7 bases respectively, with 10 bases between them. The germline gives CDR1 MNHEY, CDR2 SMNVEV (reference sequence). The CDR3 DNA is TGTGCCAGCAGTTTTGAGGGTTCCAATTCACCCCTCCACTTT. Protein: CASSFEGSNSPLHF.

This rearrangement joins TRBV30 to TRBJ1-2; 9 positions match TRBD1. Germline CDR1 reads GTSNPN; CDR2 reads SVGIG (reference sequence). The CDR3 runs 13 residues. Trimming cost V 7 bases and J 1 base; bases outside gene matches: 4. The CDR3 nucleotides are TGTGCCTTGGGGACAGGGAATAACTATGGCTACACCTTC. It yields the protein CALGTGNNYGYTF.

The J gene is TRBJ1-1, the V gene TRBV10-3, with unresolved D. With 3 bases removed from V and 4 bases from J, the gap between germline ends came to 9 bases. The CDR3 length is 13 residues. CDR1 and CDR2 from the germline V gene are ENHRY and SYGVKD. This CDR3 reads CAISEGGLTEAFF. Written as DNA, the CDR3 is TGTGCCATCAGTGAAGGCGGACTCACTGAAGCTTTCTTT.

CDR3 sequence: CASDQGPLGYNEQFF. DNA of the CDR3: TGTGCCAGTGACCAGGGGCCCCTGGGCTACAATGAGCAGTTCTTC. V usage is TRBV19 and J usage is TRBJ2-1, with D maybe TRBD1 (6 bases). CDR1 is LNHDA, CDR2 SQIVND, per germline (reference sequence). The CDR3 loop spans 15 amino acids. Trimming took 8 bases from V and 3 from J, leaving 17 bases between them.

The genes are TRBV5-6 and TRBJ1-2; D gene ambiguous. The germline CDR1 and CDR2 sequences are SGHDT and YYEEEE. V was cut by 1 base and J by 8 bases, with 12 bases left in between. The CDR3 totals 13 residues. The CDR3 nucleotides read TGTGCCAGCAGCTTGAAACCTAGAGGCGGCTACACCTTC. Translation gives CASSLKPRGGYTF.

A single count supports this clone. This chain connects TRBV11-2 to TRBJ1-2, with D hard to call. The CDR3 extends over 12 amino acids. V dropped 10 bases and J dropped 4 bases, with 13 bases sitting between them. The germline gives CDR1 SGHAT, CDR2 FQNNGV. CDR3 DNA sequence: TGTGCCACCGCGGCGGGCGCCTATGGCTACACCTTC. Protein sequence: CATAAGAYGYTF.

V and J are TRBV11-2 and TRBJ2-7, with 8 bases fitting TRBD1. Unmatched junction bases numbered 16, after V lost 5 bases and J lost 1 base. CDR1 is SGHAT, CDR2 FQNNGV, per germline. The CDR3 length is 18 residues. The CDR3 DNA follows: TGTGCCAGCAGCCACCCGGTTGACAGGGGTGCAATTTCCTACGAGCAGTACTTC. Translating it yields CASSHPVDRGAISYEQYF.

This clone was detected only a few times. The rearrangement links TRBV19 to TRBJ2-3, with 9 nucleotides matching TRBD1. V lost 6 bases, J lost 2 bases, and 6 bases stayed unmatched. Germline V gene sequence: CDR1 LNHDA, CDR2 SQIVND (reference sequence). CDR3 length equals 15 residues. This CDR3 is CASRQGAGITDTQYF. As DNA, the CDR3 is TGTGCCAGTAGACAGGGGGCTGGAATCACAGATACGCAGTATTTT.

Of note for this clone: Germline and junction disagree at one end, which may indicate a read error. The rearrangement joins TRBV7-6 to TRBJ2-7; 8 nucleotides agree with TRBD2. This CDR3 is built from 12 residues. From germline, CDR1 is SGHVS and CDR2 FNYEAQ. For the CDR3, the DNA is TGTGCCAGCAGCCTAATCGGGGGGGGCGTCTCCTTC. Its protein product is CASSLIGGGVSF. The whole variable domain, remainder taken from reference TRBV7-6 and TRBJ2-7, is GAGVSQSPRYKVTKRGQDVALRCDPISGHVSLYWYRQALGQGPEFLTYFNYEAQQDKSGLPNDRFSAERPEGSISTLTIQRTEQRDSAMYRCASSLIGGGVSFGPGTRLTVT.

The chain joins TRBV2 to TRBJ2-4; 10 bases align to TRBD2. With 0 bases clipped from V and 5 bases from J, the junction kept 4 bases outside the gene matches. The CDR3 covers 16 residues. Per the germline V gene, CDR1 is SNHLY and CDR2 is FYNNEI. CDR3 amino acids: CASSEARLAGENIQYF. The CDR3 DNA reads as TGTGCCAGCAGTGAAGCGCGGCTAGCGGGAGAAAACATTCAGTACTTC.

This chain links TRBV5-5 with TRBJ2-1, with D possibly matching TRBD2 (5 bases). Germline assignment: CDR1 SGHKS and CDR2 YYEKEE (reference sequence). Trimming took off 6 bases at V and 0 bases at J, with 13 bases between the two ends. The CDR3 loop spans 15 amino acids. The CDR3 loop is CASIMFGDSYNEQFF. In nucleotides, the CDR3 is TGTGCCAGCATCATGTTCGGGGACTCCTACAATGAGCAGTTCTTC.

The CDR3 nucleotides are TGTGCCAGTACACCAACTCGGGACAGGGGTTCGGTATCCTACGGGTCCCAGTACTTC. It codes for CASTPTRDRGSVSYGSQYF. The chain couples TRBV5-6 to TRBJ2-5; 10 positions match TRBD1. Looked up from germline, CDR1 is SGHDT and CDR2 is YYEEEE. J gave up 9 bases and V 8 bases, and 28 bases lay outside the gene matches. This CDR3 has 19 amino acids.

This chain uses TRBV4-1 with TRBJ1-1, with D perhaps matching TRBD1 (5 bases). The CDR3 runs 14 residues. The V gene lost 3 bases and the J gene lost 0 bases, with 8 bases spanning the gap. Germline V gene sequence: CDR1 MGHRA, CDR2 YSYEKL. The CDR3 sequence: CASSHQTVNTEAFF. CDR3 nucleotide sequence: TGCGCCAGCAGCCACCAGACAGTGAACACTGAAGCTTTCTTT.

The CDR3 sequence is CASSPKQGNKNSPLHF. CDR3 DNA sequence: TGTGCCAGCAGCCCTAAACAGGGGAATAAGAATTCACCCCTCCACTTT. The chain carries TRBV7-8 and TRBJ1-6; 7 nucleotides agree with TRBD1. This CDR3 spans 16 amino acids. J lost 7 bases, V lost 5 bases, and 11 bases had no gene match. CDR1 is SGHVS, CDR2 FQNEAQ, per germline.

The gene calls are TRBV9 and TRBJ2-1; the match to TRBD2 covers 7 bases. The CDR3 is 17 residues long. V gave up 0 bases and J gave up 4 bases; unmatched junction bases: 10. Germline CDR1 reads SGDLS; CDR2 reads YYNGEE. In DNA, the CDR3 is TGTGCCAGCAGCGTAGGAGGGACTACTCCTCTATACAATGAGCAGTTCTTC. Translating it yields CASSVGGTTPLYNEQFF.

This chain links TRBV28 with TRBJ1-1; 12 nucleotides line up with TRBD1. The CDR3 totals 14 residues. Germline V gene sequence: CDR1 MDHEN, CDR2 SYDVKM. Germline trimming cut 6 bases from V and 2 bases from J; bases unmatched to any gene: 1. Here the CDR3 DNA reads TGTGCCAGCAGGGGGACAGGGGGCAACACTGAAGCTTTCTTT. Amino acids: CASRGTGGNTEAFF.

Details on this clone: Sequence at one end of the junction differs from germline and may be a read error. The identical CDR3 is also encoded by other nucleotide sequences in the sample. The chain uses TRBV28 and TRBJ1-1; D remains ambiguous. Germline V CDR1 and CDR2: MDHEN, SYDVKM. The CDR3 covers 14 residues. The CDR3, as DNA: TGTGCCAGCAGTTTTGGGCACCAGAACACTGAAGCTTTTTTT. This sequence encodes CASSFGHQNTEAFF.

This clone was picked up one time. Sequence at one end of the junction differs from germline and may be a read error. The genes are TRBV30 and TRBJ2-7; 10 bases agree with TRBD1. Germline V gene lookup returns CDR1 GTSNPN and CDR2 SVGIG (reference sequence). The CDR3 spans 11 residues. The CDR3 DNA follows: TGTGCCTGGAGTGAGGTGGGACAGGGGTTCTTC. Its protein product is CAWSEVGQGFF.

The chain uses TRBV28 and TRBJ1-2, with 7 bases lining up with TRBD1. The trim removed 6 bases at V and 3 bases at J, leaving 4 bases unmatched. Germline lookup yields CDR1 MDHEN and CDR2 SYDVKM. This CDR3 contains 13 residues. As DNA, the CDR3 is TGTGCCAGCAGAGGGGACAGTTACTATGGCTACACCTTC. As protein: CASRGDSYYGYTF.

The chain joins TRBV6-1 to TRBJ1-4, with D possibly TRBD1 on 6 matching bases. CDR3 size: 16 residues. Trimming removed 3 bases at V and 0 bases at J, with 11 bases between. The germline CDR1 and CDR2 sequences are MNHNS and SASEGT. This CDR3 is CASSENRASTNEKLFF. DNA of the CDR3: TGTGCCAGCAGTGAGAACAGGGCCTCAACTAATGAAAAACTGTTTTTT.

The chain links TRBV7-2 to TRBJ1-1; D is ambiguous. In germline, CDR1 is SGHTA, CDR2 FQGNSA. CDR3 length: 13 amino acids. Trimming shortened V by 3 bases and J by 2 bases, and 7 bases separated the two germline ends. CDR3 nucleotides: TGTGCCAGCAGCTTGGGCAGAAACACTGAAGCTTTCTTT. It codes for CASSLGRNTEAFF.